These 5 T cell receptor beta chains came from one sample sequenced in a study of blood T cell repertoires in COVID-19. The repertoire was sequenced with immunoSEQ multiplex PCR; TCRdb's copy has only in-frame clones and lacks some. The sample yields roughly 280,000 clones, 86% seen once. Sequencing was done on a sample of peripheral blood. The receptors stem from a man between 18 and 35 years old with active or convalescent COVID-19.

The chain recombines TRBV24-1 with TRBJ2-2, with D maybe TRBD2 (6 bases). V lost 4 bases and J 6 bases, leaving 8 bases between the germline ends. The V gene's germline CDR1 is KGHDR and CDR2 SFDVKD. The length of the CDR3 is 13 residues. The CDR3 region is CATSEREPGELFF. CDR3 bases: TGTGCCACCAGTGAACGGGAGCCCGGGGAGCTGTTTTTT.

This clone occurred once. The chain has TRBV5-1 and TRBJ2-7, with D maybe TRBD1 (5 bases). Germline V gene data show CDR1 as SGHRS and CDR2 as YFSETQ. V gave up 2 bases and J gave up 3 bases, with 9 bases separating them. The CDR3 contains 13 residues. This CDR3 is CASSLPGFYEQYF. Written as DNA, the CDR3 is TGCGCCAGCAGCTTACCAGGGTTCTACGAGCAGTACTTC. Together with reference TRBV5-1 and TRBJ2-7, the CDR3 gives the full variable domain: KAGVTQTPRYLIKTRGQQVTLSCSPISGHRSVSWYQQTPGQGLQFLFEYFSETQRNKGNFPGRFSGRQFSNSRSEMNVSTLELGDSALYLCASSLPGFYEQYFGPGTRLTVT.

The J gene is TRBJ1-3, the V gene TRBV27, with unresolved D. The germline V gene encodes CDR1 MNHEY and CDR2 SMNVEV (reference sequence). V was shortened by 6 bases and J by 2 bases, with 8 bases between the two germline ends. The CDR3 spans 13 residues. CDR3 loop: CASRNRAGNTIYF. CDR3 in DNA: TGTGCCAGCAGAAACAGAGCTGGAAACACCATATATTTT.

The chain couples TRBV24-1 to TRBJ2-2; 7 bases align to TRBD2. Germline V gene data show CDR1 as KGHDR and CDR2 as SFDVKD. V shed 5 bases and J 4 bases; nucleotides not matched to a gene: 6. CDR3 length: 15 residues. The CDR3 loop reads CATSVGDYITGELFF. The CDR3 coding sequence is TGTGCCACCAGTGTAGGGGACTATATCACCGGGGAGCTGTTTTTT.

The V and J genes are TRBV6-5 and TRBJ1-5; D ambiguous. Trimming pared 2 bases from V and 4 bases from J, leaving 15 bases between. Germline-derived CDR1 and CDR2 are MNHEY and SVGAGI. The CDR3 consists of 16 residues. The CDR3 DNA is TGTGCCAGCAGTTACGCGAATCCGGGAAGTAATCAGCCCCAGCATTTT. It is translated as CASSYANPGSNQPQHF.